This T cell receptor beta chain was recorded in a study of blood T cells in healthy people across ages. Sample-barcoded 5' priming and a J-beta primer mix drove a second PCR of 7 to 11 cycles. From the 5' RACE reads, TCRdb called clonotypes with MiXCR, one entry per CDR3 protein. In the table there are roughly 2 million distinct CDR3 sequences, 49% of which are singletons. As regards this clonotype: What it binds is unknown.

The CDR3 consists of 15 residues. Per the germline V gene, CDR1 is MNHEY and CDR2 is SVGAGI. The V and J ends lost 6 bases and 11 bases, in that order; junction bases with no gene match: 16. It was roughly 10 milliliters of peripheral blood that were drawn from each donor. Findings and limits, study-wide: While age rose, TCR beta diversity per million T cells dropped in a roughly linear way.

The rearrangement joins TRBV6-5 to TRBJ2-5, with 9 bases aligning to TRBD1. The clonotype was recovered from a woman aged 40-49 years in good health. Sequencing input: blood. The CDR3 DNA follows: TGTGCCAGCAGCTCTGACAGGGGGATGTACAATGAGCAGTACTTC. Protein sequence: CASSSDRGMYNEQYF.